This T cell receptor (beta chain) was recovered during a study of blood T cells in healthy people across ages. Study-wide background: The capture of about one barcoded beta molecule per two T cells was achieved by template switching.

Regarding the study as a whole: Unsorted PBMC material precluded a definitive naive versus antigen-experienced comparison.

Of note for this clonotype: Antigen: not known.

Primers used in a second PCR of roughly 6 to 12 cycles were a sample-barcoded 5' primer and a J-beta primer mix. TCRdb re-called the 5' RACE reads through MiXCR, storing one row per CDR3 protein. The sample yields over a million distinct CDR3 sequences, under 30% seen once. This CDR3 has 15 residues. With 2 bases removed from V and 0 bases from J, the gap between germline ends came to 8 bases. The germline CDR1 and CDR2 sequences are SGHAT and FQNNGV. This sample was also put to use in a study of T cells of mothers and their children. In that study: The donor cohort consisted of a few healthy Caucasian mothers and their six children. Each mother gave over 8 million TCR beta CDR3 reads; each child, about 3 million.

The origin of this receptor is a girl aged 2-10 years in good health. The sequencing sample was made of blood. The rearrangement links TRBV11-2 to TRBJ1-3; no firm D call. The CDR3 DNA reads TGTGCCAGCAGCTTATTGCCTTTCTCTGGAAACACCATATATTTT. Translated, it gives CASSLLPFSGNTIYF.